The T cell receptor (beta chain) described here comes from a study of regulatory T cells in long-lasting Graves disease. Background on the study: For under 3 months, newly diagnosed Graves' patients had been taking antithyroid drugs. Study-wide points: Persistent Graves' patients showed reduced TCR diversity versus newly diagnosed patients. There were preferences for TRBV28, TRBJ1-2 and TRBJ2-5 in persistent disease.

This clonotype was seen ten or more times. Its antigen is still unknown. Described time point: newly diagnosed GD, antithyroid drugs for less than 3 months. RNA isolated from PBMCs was used to make the TCR library. The germline V gene has CDR1 SEHNR and CDR2 FQNEAQ (reference sequence). J was trimmed by 0 bases and V by 4 bases; bases with no gene match: 26. The CDR3 contains 24 residues. Arm-PCR with iRepertoire HTBI primers amplified the CDR3 regions for these TCR beta libraries. TCRdb called the multiplex PCR reads again in MiXCR, with one record for every CDR3 protein. The data contain about 320,000 distinct CDR3 sequences, 18% of them singletons.

The chain couples TRBV7-9 to TRBJ2-7; the match to TRBD2 covers 14 bases. Material: peripheral blood mononuclear cells (PBMCs), obtained at new diagnosis, from a patient treated with antithyroid drugs. The TCR comes from a female donor with Graves disease. The CDR3 DNA sequence: TGTGCCAGCAGCTCCCCCCGTCCGGGACTAGCGGGAGCCAAACTAACCCAAAACTCCTACGAGCAGTACTTC. It specifies CASSSPRPGLAGAKLTQNSYEQYF.